These 17 T cell receptor beta chains came from one sample sequenced in a study of blood T cell repertoires in COVID-19. Sequencing used immunoSEQ multiplex PCR; TCRdb keeps in-frame clones, though not all of them. The data contain about 190,000 clones, around 85% of them singletons. Sample: PBMCs or T cells enriched from blood (not recorded which). The receptor source for this set is a woman aged 25 to 39 who had recovered from COVID-19.

The chain has TRBV7-8 and TRBJ1-6, with D perhaps TRBD1 (5 bases). Trimming left V 6 bases short and J 10 bases short, with 19 bases between. CDR3 length: 15 amino acids. CDR1 SGHVS and CDR2 FQNEAQ come from the germline V gene. The CDR3 bases are TGTGCCAGCAGGGCCCGGGACCCGGCGGGGTCACCCCTCCACTTT. Amino acids: CASRARDPAGSPLHF.

V usage is TRBV7-8 and J usage is TRBJ1-3; D might be TRBD1 (5 bases). The V and J ends lost 1 base and 0 bases respectively, with 13 bases between them. The CDR3 is made up of 17 amino acids. Germline loops: CDR1 SGHVS, CDR2 FQNEAQ. CDR3 nucleotide sequence: TGTGCCAGCAGCTTAGAGGAACGTAGGGGCTCTGGAAACACCATATATTTT. It specifies CASSLEERRGSGNTIYF.

The chain joins TRBV2 to TRBJ2-2, with 10 bases identical to TRBD2. The junction had 9 bases not matched to a gene; V was cut back by 3 bases and J by 5 bases. This CDR3 has 17 residues. Per germline, CDR1 SNHLY and CDR2 FYNNEI. CDR3 residues: CASSDALAGVRTGELFF. CDR3 nucleotides: TGTGCCAGCAGTGATGCGCTAGCGGGAGTTCGGACCGGGGAGCTGTTTTTT.

The gene calls are TRBV5-6 and TRBJ2-2, with a possible D match to TRBD2 (6 bases). V dropped 0 bases and J dropped 0 bases, with 9 bases sitting between them. Germline CDR1 is SGHDT and CDR2 is YYEEEE. The CDR3 covers 16 residues. The chain's CDR3 is CASSLVSGANTGELFF. Here the CDR3 DNA reads TGTGCCAGCAGCTTGGTATCGGGGGCGAACACCGGGGAGCTGTTTTTT.

V usage is TRBV19 and J usage is TRBJ2-3; TRBD2 agrees at 9 bases. With V trimmed by 6 bases and J by 5 bases, 6 bases remained unmatched. The germline CDR1 and CDR2 sequences are LNHDA and SQIVND (reference sequence). The CDR3 is made up of 14 amino acids. The CDR3 reads CASRWTSVGDTQYF. CDR3 sequence (DNA): TGTGCCAGTAGATGGACTAGCGTAGGAGATACGCAGTATTTT.

The chain links TRBV2 to TRBJ2-1; 10 bases match TRBD2. CDR1 is SNHLY and CDR2 is FYNNEI in the germline V gene. CDR3 length equals 24 residues. J gave up 0 bases and V 2 bases, and 25 bases lay outside the gene matches. CDR3: CASSEPTRQPLAGETPTSYNEQFF. The CDR3 DNA sequence: TGTGCCAGCAGTGAACCCACCAGGCAGCCTCTAGCGGGGGAGACTCCGACCTCCTACAATGAGCAGTTCTTC.

This clone was found once. The chain links TRBV18 to TRBJ1-1; 8 nucleotides align to TRBD1. The CDR3 covers 14 residues. From germline, CDR1 is KGHSH and CDR2 LQKENI. With 3 bases clipped from V and 4 bases from J, the junction kept 4 bases outside the gene matches. The CDR3 sequence: CASSPQTGGTEAFF. The CDR3 DNA sequence: TGTGCCAGCTCACCGCAAACAGGGGGCACTGAAGCTTTCTTT. Based on the CDR3 plus reference TRBV18 and TRBJ1-1, the full variable domain is NAGVMQNPRHLVRRRGQEARLRCSPMKGHSHVYWYRQLPEEGLKFMVYLQKENIIDESGMPKERFSAEFPKEGPSILRIQQVVRGDSAAYFCASSPQTGGTEAFFGQGTRLTVV.

V and J are TRBV19 and TRBJ2-3, with D possibly TRBD2 on 5 matching bases. The CDR3 extends over 15 amino acids. The germline V and J ends were trimmed by 3 bases and 0 bases, with 10 bases remaining between them. Germline values: CDR1 LNHDA, CDR2 SQIVND (reference sequence). The CDR3 nucleotides are TGTGCCAGTAGTATTTACGGGATCAGCACAGATACGCAGTATTTT. Translation gives CASSIYGISTDTQYF.

This rearrangement joins TRBV7-2 to TRBJ1-6; TRBD1 agrees at 8 bases. Germline lookup yields CDR1 SGHTA and CDR2 FQGNSA. With 4 bases clipped from V and 0 bases from J, the junction kept 5 bases outside the gene matches. The CDR3 consists of 17 residues. As DNA, the CDR3 is TGTGCCAGCAGCTCACGGACAGGGAGCTCCTATAATTCACCCCTCCACTTT. Protein product: CASSSRTGSSYNSPLHF.

V gene TRBV19 combines with J gene TRBJ2-2, with 11 bases aligning to TRBD2. The junction had 13 bases not matched to a gene; V was cut back by 7 bases and J by 3 bases. The germline CDR1 and CDR2 sequences are LNHDA and SQIVND (reference sequence). This CDR3 is built from 18 residues. The CDR3 sequence: CASNQRLAGRGDTGELFF. The DNA of the CDR3 is TGTGCCAGTAATCAGAGACTAGCGGGACGCGGGGACACCGGGGAGCTGTTTTTT. The whole variable domain, filled in from reference TRBV19 and TRBJ2-2, reads DGGITQSPKYLFRKEGQNVTLSCEQNLNHDAMYWYRQDPGQGLRLIYYSQIVNDFQKGDIAEGYSVSREKKESFPLTVTSAQKNPTAFYLCASNQRLAGRGDTGELFFGEGSRLTVL.

The V and J genes are TRBV5-1 and TRBJ2-2; 7 bases map to TRBD1. CDR1 and CDR2 from the germline V gene are SGHRS and YFSETQ. The V and J ends lost 7 bases and 7 bases, in that order; junction bases with no gene match: 10. CDR3 length: 14 residues. The CDR3 loop reads CASRRVGGNGELFF. The CDR3, as DNA: TGCGCCAGCCGTCGGGTAGGGGGCAACGGGGAGCTGTTTTTT.

V gene TRBV7-8 combines with J gene TRBJ2-2, with D perhaps TRBD1 (6 bases). The CDR3 covers 14 residues. Germline CDR1 and CDR2: SGHVS and FQNEAQ. V lost 1 base and J lost 7, with 10 bases in between. CDR3 coding DNA: TGTGCCAGCAGCTTAGACAGGGTGGTCGGGGAGCTGTTTTTT. The encoded protein is CASSLDRVVGELFF.

This clone was recorded only once. The rearrangement uses TRBV28 and TRBJ2-2; D possibly corresponds to TRBD2 (6 bases). The CDR3 runs 18 residues. Germline lookup yields CDR1 MDHEN and CDR2 SYDVKM. Trimming removed 7 bases at V and 0 bases at J, with 21 bases between. The CDR3 coding sequence is TGTGCCAGCATCCCTCTAGGGATCGGGAGTCCGAACACCGGGGAGCTGTTTTTT. This encodes CASIPLGIGSPNTGELFF.

This CDR3 reads CASSLRAGGYYEQYV. DNA for the CDR3: TGTGCCAGCAGTTTGCGGGCAGGGGGTTATTACGAGCAGTACGTC. V is TRBV27 and J is TRBJ2-7; 7 bases are a match to TRBD1. Germline loops: CDR1 MNHEY, CDR2 SMNVEV (reference sequence). The ends lost 3 bases at V and 4 bases at J; junction bases unmatched: 9. The CDR3 consists of 15 residues.

The rearrangement joins TRBV7-9 to TRBJ1-1; D may be TRBD1 (5 bases). The CDR3 is 15 residues long. Trimming left V 8 bases short and J 6 bases short, with 22 bases between. Germline V gives CDR1 SEHNR, CDR2 FQNEAQ (reference sequence). CDR3 region: CASHTPGPINAEAFF. The CDR3 DNA reads as TGTGCCAGCCATACTCCAGGGCCTATAAACGCTGAAGCTTTCTTT.

The CDR3 DNA follows: TGCGCCAGCAGCCAGGGTCGAATAGACAGGGGAGCCTACGAGCAGTACTTC. Protein: CASSQGRIDRGAYEQYF. This chain joins TRBV4-1 and TRBJ2-7; 8 bases fit TRBD1. The V segment lost 3 bases and the J segment 2 bases; nucleotides outside the gene matches: 12. This CDR3 comprises 17 residues. CDR1 and CDR2 (germline): MGHRA, YSYEKL.

CDR3 coding DNA: TGCGCCAGCAGTCGACAGGGGGCTGGTGGAAACACCATATATTTT. Translation gives CASSRQGAGGNTIYF. The chain joins TRBV10-1 to TRBJ1-3; 10 positions agree with TRBD1. The V gene end was trimmed by 5 bases and the J gene end by 3 bases; junction bases not matched to a gene: 4. Germline V gene lookup returns CDR1 WNHNN and CDR2 SYGVQD (reference sequence). CDR3 length: 15 residues.